Below, 25 T cell receptor beta chains from the same sample are listed, as sequenced in a study of long-term antiretroviral therapy in people with HIV. Survey level was the resolution at which the v3.0 immunoSEQ assay ran. Clones were sequenced by immunoSEQ multiplex PCR, and TCRdb holds only the in-frame ones, with some missing. The repertoire holds fewer than 25,000 clones, with roughly 91% as singletons. The source material was unsorted PBMCs, sampled 2.3 years after starting antiretroviral therapy. The receptor source for this set is a man between 60 and 75 years old with HIV.

The gene calls are TRBV9 and TRBJ2-5; a weak D match, TRBD2 (5 bases). The germline V gene encodes CDR1 SGDLS and CDR2 YYNGEE. Trimming pared 0 bases from V and 1 base from J, leaving 10 bases between. The CDR3 extends over 15 amino acids. In nucleotides, the CDR3 is TGTGCCAGCAGCGTAGACGGGGTTGGCCAAGAGACCCAGTACTTC. Translating it yields CASSVDGVGQETQYF.

This clone was picked up a small number of times. The genes are TRBV27 and TRBJ1-5; 7 bases map to TRBD1. The germline V gene encodes CDR1 MNHEY and CDR2 SMNVEV (reference sequence). The CDR3 length is 15 residues. J lost 7 bases, V lost 5 bases, and 11 bases had no gene match. For the CDR3, the DNA is TGTGCCAGCAGTGCCGTAACAGGGGTTGGGCAGCCCCAGCATTTT. Protein product: CASSAVTGVGQPQHF.

The genes are TRBV6-5 and TRBJ2-5, with a weak D call TRBD1 (5 bases). The CDR3 loop spans 15 amino acids. V lost 6 bases, J lost 5 bases, and 19 bases lay in between. The germline CDR1 and CDR2 sequences are MNHEY and SVGAGI. CDR3 in DNA: TGTGCCAGCAGCCCACCTTTTGGGGCCGGTGAGACCCAGTACTTC. It yields the protein CASSPPFGAGETQYF.

V usage is TRBV30 and J usage is TRBJ2-2; possible D gene TRBD2, 5 bases. Per the germline V gene, CDR1 is GTSNPN and CDR2 is SVGIG (reference sequence). Trimming took 2 bases from V and 0 from J, leaving 7 bases between them. The CDR3 covers 14 residues. Here the CDR3 DNA reads TGTGCCTGGAGTCGGGGATCGAACACCGGGGAGCTGTTTTTT. Its translation: CAWSRGSNTGELFF.

V gene TRBV5-4 combines with J gene TRBJ2-2; D is ambiguous. V lost 9 bases and J lost 1, with 13 bases in between. The germline CDR1 and CDR2 sequences are SGHNT and YYREEE (reference sequence). This CDR3 spans 14 amino acids. The CDR3 DNA reads TGTGCCACACCCGAGACTGGGAACACCGGGGAGCTGTTTTTT. It yields the protein CATPETGNTGELFF.

For the CDR3, the DNA is TGTGCCAGCTCGCCTAGGGACAGCCTCGGAAGCAATCAGCCCCAGCATTTT. Encoded protein: CASSPRDSLGSNQPQHF. J is TRBJ1-5 and V is TRBV18, with 7 bases matching TRBD1. Germline V CDR1 and CDR2: KGHSH, LQKENI. Trimming at V came to 6 bases and at J to 1 base, leaving 12 bases not matched to a gene. The CDR3 has 17 residues.

The DNA of the CDR3 is TGCAGCGTGGGGGGACAGAAATACGAGCAGTACTTC. Its translation: CSVGGQKYEQYF. The chain recombines TRBV29-1 with TRBJ2-7, with a tentative D call TRBD1 (7 bases). This CDR3 has 12 amino acids. The germline gives CDR1 SQVTM, CDR2 ANQGSEA. Trimming removed 6 bases from V and 4 bases from J, with 13 bases in between.

The CDR3 sequence: CASSRLGGYGYTF. CDR3 in DNA: TGTGCCAGCAGCCGTCTCGGCGGGTATGGCTACACCTTC. The V gene is TRBV11-2, the J gene TRBJ1-2; D remains unclear. Germline V gene lookup returns CDR1 SGHAT and CDR2 FQNNGV. There are 13 residues in the CDR3. V lost 5 bases, J lost 5 bases, and 12 bases lay in between.

The V call is TRBV30, the J call TRBJ2-5, with TRBD2 matching 10 bases. CDR3 length: 16 amino acids. Germline CDR1 is GTSNPN and CDR2 is SVGIG (reference sequence). The V gene end was trimmed by 0 bases and the J gene end by 7 bases; junction bases not matched to a gene: 11. The CDR3 coding sequence is TGTGCCTGGAGTGTCCGAAGGACTAGCGGTTCAGGGACCCAGTACTTC. This codes for CAWSVRRTSGSGTQYF.

In its sample, this clone was seen once. This chain connects TRBV9 to TRBJ1-2; TRBD1 matches 9 bases. In germline, CDR1 is SGDLS, CDR2 YYNGEE. There are 14 residues in the CDR3. V lost 2 bases to trimming and J lost 5 bases; unmatched junction nucleotides: 4. The CDR3 spells CASSVGQGGYGYTF. In DNA, the CDR3 is TGTGCCAGCAGCGTGGGACAGGGAGGGTATGGCTACACCTTC. Using reference TRBV9 and TRBJ1-2 for the parts outside the CDR3, the full variable domain is DSGVTQTPKHLITATGQRVTLRCSPRSGDLSVYWYQQSLDQGLQFLIQYYNGEERAKGNILERFSAQQFPDLHSELNLSSLELGDSALYFCASSVGQGGYGYTFGSGTRLTVV.

This clone was seen a single time. The chain recombines TRBV5-4 with TRBJ2-3; possible D gene TRBD1, 5 bases. Germline V gene sequence: CDR1 SGHNT, CDR2 YYREEE (reference sequence). The CDR3 is 14 amino acids. V was trimmed by 4 bases and J by 3 bases, leaving 12 bases between them. CDR3 DNA sequence: TGTGCCAGCAGCCTGGGGCATGGTACAGATACGCAGTATTTT. Its translation is CASSLGHGTDTQYF.

V gene TRBV18 combines with J gene TRBJ2-3; 8 nucleotides align to TRBD2. The germline V gene has CDR1 KGHSH and CDR2 LQKENI. Trimming at V came to 4 bases and at J to 1 base, leaving 13 bases not matched to a gene. The CDR3 is 18 amino acids. CDR3 sequence: CASSLAGLAGGGTDTQYF. Here the CDR3 DNA reads TGTGCCAGCTCACTAGCCGGATTGGCGGGGGGAGGCACAGATACGCAGTATTTT.

V gene TRBV7-6 combines with J gene TRBJ2-2; 7 bases line up with TRBD1. The germline V gene encodes CDR1 SGHVS and CDR2 FNYEAQ. The CDR3 contains 15 residues. V shed 3 bases, J shed 2 bases, and the junction held 3 bases outside the gene matches. The CDR3 nucleotides read TGTGCCAGCAGCTTTAGGGGGCCAAACACCGGGGAGCTGTTTTTT. Amino acid sequence: CASSFRGPNTGELFF.

The chain couples TRBV4-3 to TRBJ2-1, with unresolved D. The V gene's germline CDR1 is LGHNA and CDR2 YSLEER. Trimming pared 0 bases from V and 0 bases from J, leaving 12 bases between. This CDR3 is 17 amino acids long. The CDR3 sequence is CASSQEFPRRSYNEQFF. The CDR3 coding sequence is TGCGCCAGCAGCCAAGAGTTCCCCCGGCGCTCCTACAATGAGCAGTTCTTC.

V and J are TRBV2 and TRBJ1-1, with 7 positions matching TRBD1. J was trimmed by 0 bases and V by 2 bases; bases with no gene match: 6. The CDR3 length is 16 residues. The germline gives CDR1 SNHLY, CDR2 FYNNEI. The CDR3 is CASSEWGTALNTEAFF. In nucleotides, the CDR3 is TGTGCCAGCAGTGAATGGGGGACAGCATTGAACACTGAAGCTTTCTTT.

This sequence joins TRBV5-1 and TRBJ2-4; TRBD2 matches 8 bases. The CDR3 is 17 residues long. CDR1 and CDR2 (germline): SGHRS, YFSETQ. Trimming cost V 5 bases and J 3 bases; bases outside gene matches: 13. The CDR3 DNA reads TGCGCCAGCAGGTCTCTCGGGGGGGTGGTAGGCAAAAACATTCAGTACTTC. It encodes CASRSLGGVVGKNIQYF.

This clone was detected once. The CDR3 loop reads CASSIAGGGSVYTF. CDR3 in DNA: TGTGCCAGTAGTATCGCGGGGGGCGGAAGTGTGTACACCTTC. V usage is TRBV19 and J usage is TRBJ1-2; D perhaps matches TRBD1 (6 bases). The CDR3 totals 14 residues. Germline values: CDR1 LNHDA, CDR2 SQIVND (reference sequence). V lost 3 bases and J lost 11, with 19 bases in between.

V gene TRBV6-6 combines with J gene TRBJ1-6; TRBD1 agrees at 7 bases. The CDR3 is made up of 14 amino acids. CDR1 and CDR2 (germline): MNHNY, SVGAGI (reference sequence). V lost 8 bases to trimming and J lost 7 bases; unmatched junction nucleotides: 8. DNA for the CDR3: TGTGCCAGCCAGGGGGTAATCGGGAATTCACCCCTCCACTTT. Amino acid sequence: CASQGVIGNSPLHF.

The chain uses TRBV19 and TRBJ1-4, with D unresolved. The CDR3 is 14 residues long. The ends were cut back, 5 bases at V and 5 bases at J, with 12 bases in the middle. In germline, CDR1 is LNHDA, CDR2 SQIVND (reference sequence). The CDR3 sequence is CASSSQSLNEKLFF. The CDR3, as DNA: TGTGCCAGTAGTTCCCAGAGCCTAAATGAAAAACTGTTTTTT.

This clone appeared once. The J gene is TRBJ2-3, the V gene TRBV15; D is possibly TRBD1 (5 bases). The CDR3 runs to 15 residues. Trimming shortened V by 0 bases and J by 2 bases, and 9 bases separated the two germline ends. CDR1 and CDR2 from the germline V gene are LNHNV and YYDKDF (reference sequence). CDR3 residues: CATSREAGHTDTQYF. CDR3 in DNA: TGTGCCACCAGCAGAGAGGCAGGGCACACAGATACGCAGTATTTT. Complete variable domain (other parts from reference TRBV15 and TRBJ2-3): DAMVIQNPRYQVTQFGKPVTLSCSQTLNHNVMYWYQQKSSQAPKLLFHYYDKDFNNEADTPDNFQSRRPNTSFCFLDIRSPGLGDTAMYLCATSREAGHTDTQYFGPGTRLTVL.

This rearrangement joins TRBV29-1 to TRBJ2-5, with D hard to call. V lost 6 bases, J lost 4 bases, and 12 bases lay in between. CDR3 length equals 12 residues. The germline V gene encodes CDR1 SQVTM and CDR2 ANQGSEA. The CDR3 nucleotides are TGCAGCGTAGGCGGACCCGGAGAGACCCAGTACTTC. This encodes CSVGGPGETQYF.

The chain employs TRBV9 and TRBJ2-7; D tentatively reads TRBD1 or TRBD2 (5 bases each). CDR3 length: 15 amino acids. V dropped 0 bases and J dropped 4 bases, with 14 bases sitting between them. CDR1 is SGDLS and CDR2 is YYNGEE in the germline V gene. CDR3 nucleotide sequence: TGTGCCAGCAGCGTAGCTGGGGGAATAGATTACGAGCAGTACTTC. Its translation is CASSVAGGIDYEQYF.

The chain links TRBV6-1 to TRBJ1-5; tentatively, D is TRBD1 (6 bases). V was clipped by 6 bases and J by 5 bases, with 8 bases between them. This CDR3 comprises 12 residues. The germline gives CDR1 MNHNS, CDR2 SASEGT. In nucleotides, the CDR3 is TGTGCCAGCAGGGCAGGGGATCAGCCCCAGCATTTT. It yields the protein CASRAGDQPQHF.

The chain carries TRBV11-3 and TRBJ2-7; D not certain. This CDR3 is built from 13 residues. Germline V gene data show CDR1 as SGHNT and CDR2 as YENEEA. V was cut by 2 bases and J by 2 bases, with 7 bases left in between. The chain's CDR3 is CASSLNAAYEQYF. The DNA for the CDR3 is TGTGCCAGCAGCTTAAACGCAGCCTACGAGCAGTACTTC. Supplemented by reference TRBV11-3 and TRBJ2-7, the full variable domain reads EAGVVQSPRYKIIEKKQPVAFWCNPISGHNTLYWYLQNLGQGPELLIRYENEEAVDDSQLPKDRFSAERLKGVDSTLKIQPAELGDSAVYLCASSLNAAYEQYFGPGTRLTVT.

The chain combines TRBV7-9 with TRBJ1-1, with unresolved D. This CDR3 is 15 amino acids long. Germline CDR1 reads SEHNR; CDR2 reads FQNEAQ (reference sequence). Trimming removed 5 bases at V and 0 bases at J, with 13 bases between. In DNA, the CDR3 is TGTGCCAGCAGCGCCTTTAGGACCGTGAACACTGAAGCTTTCTTT. Translation gives CASSAFRTVNTEAFF. The full variable domain, completed using reference TRBV7-9 and TRBJ1-1, is DTGVSQNPRHKITKRGQNVTFRCDPISEHNRLYWYRQTLGQGPEFLTYFQNEAQLEKSRLLSDRFSAERPKGSFSTLEIQRTEQGDSAMYLCASSAFRTVNTEAFFGQGTRLTVV.